Below, 24 T cell receptor beta chains from the same sample are listed, as sequenced in a study of cytomegalovirus exposure and HLA in healthy donors (TCRdb year 2017). The library was generated by the immunoSEQ multiplex PCR assay. A mixture of 60 forward primers for TCR Vbeta segments and 13 reverse primers for TCR Jbeta segments was used in the multiplex PCR. TCRdb mirrors the immuneACCESS table, restricted to in-frame sequences. Some clones are absent from its copies; in checked studies, under half trace to an unresolved V gene, and the reason for the others is unknown. This sample comprises about 84,000 clones, approximately 90% of them detected only once. 2% to 2.5% of the sample rests with the top ten. The sample consisted of PBMCs. Source of these receptors: a man between 18 and 29 years old in good health and CMV-seronegative.

In this sample, this clone turned up once. The V and J genes are TRBV18 and TRBJ1-5; 9 bases line up with TRBD1. Germline assignment: CDR1 KGHSH and CDR2 LQKENI. The junction had 2 bases not matched to a gene; V was cut back by 4 bases and J by 1 base. The CDR3 is made up of 15 amino acids. In DNA form, the CDR3 reads TGTGCCAGCTCACGACAGGGGGAGAGCAATCAGCCCCAGCATTTT. Its protein product is CASSRQGESNQPQHF.

The CDR3 region has the DNA TGCGCCAGCGCGGGGATGAACACTGAAGCTTTCTTT. This translates into CASAGMNTEAFF. The V and J genes are TRBV4-1 and TRBJ1-1; no clear D. The V end was cut by 8 bases, the J end by 0 bases, with 7 bases between. The CDR3 has 12 amino acids. Germline V gives CDR1 MGHRA, CDR2 YSYEKL.

The genes are TRBV7-2 and TRBJ1-1; a weak D match, TRBD1 (6 bases). This CDR3 has 16 residues. The V end lost 2 bases, the J end lost 3 bases, and 16 bases lay between the germline ends. Germline CDR1 SGHTA, CDR2 FQGNSA. The CDR3 loop reads CASSLTKRSGDTEAFF. The CDR3 DNA reads TGTGCCAGCAGCTTAACCAAAAGATCAGGGGACACTGAAGCTTTCTTT.

V gene TRBV27 combines with J gene TRBJ2-1; possibly TRBD1 for D (5 bases). The V gene lost 6 bases and the J gene lost 8 bases, with 26 bases spanning the gap. The CDR3 length is 17 residues. The V gene's germline CDR1 is MNHEY and CDR2 SMNVEV (reference sequence). As DNA, the CDR3 is TGTGCCAGCAGCTCATTTCGACGACAGAGAACTACGTATGAGCAGTTCTTC. Its translation is CASSSFRRQRTTYEQFF.

This clone appeared a few times. The genes are TRBV7-6 and TRBJ1-5; D unresolved. Germline V gene data show CDR1 as SGHVS and CDR2 as FNYEAQ. The CDR3 sequence is 13 residues long. Trimming stripped 4 bases from V and 7 bases from J, with 11 bases between. The CDR3 is CASSSAEEQPQHF. CDR3 sequence (DNA): TGTGCCAGCAGCTCCGCGGAGGAGCAGCCCCAGCATTTT.

J is TRBJ2-1 and V is TRBV19; 9 bases are a match to TRBD2. CDR1 and CDR2 from the germline V gene are LNHDA and SQIVND (reference sequence). The CDR3 has 18 residues. V was clipped by 7 bases and J by 0 bases; unmatched bases: 13. In DNA form, the CDR3 reads TGTGCCAGTACCGGATTAGCGGGGGATTTTAACTCCTACAATGAGCAGTTCTTC. This translates into CASTGLAGDFNSYNEQFF.

The CDR3 coding sequence is TGCAGCGTCGGGATACCGGGACAGGGGCACTACGAGCAGTACTTC. It encodes CSVGIPGQGHYEQYF. The V call is TRBV29-1, the J call TRBJ2-7, with 10 bases aligning to TRBD1. The CDR3 spans 15 residues. Germline CDR1 and CDR2: SQVTM and ANQGSEA. The junction had 11 bases not matched to a gene; V was cut back by 6 bases and J by 3 bases.

The genes are TRBV4-1 and TRBJ1-2; 7 bases line up with TRBD1. The CDR3 has 16 residues. The germline V gene has CDR1 MGHRA and CDR2 YSYEKL. V gave up 0 bases and J gave up 8 bases; unmatched junction bases: 12. The CDR3 loop is CASSQEYGMTGTGYTF. CDR3 sequence (DNA): TGCGCCAGCAGCCAAGAGTATGGAATGACAGGGACAGGCTACACCTTC.

CDR3: CASITAHRGGQETQYF. CDR3 DNA sequence: TGTGCCAGTATTACCGCCCACAGGGGAGGCCAAGAGACCCAGTACTTC. The V gene is TRBV2, the J gene TRBJ2-5, with a weak D call TRBD1 (7 bases). The CDR3 has 16 amino acids. Germline CDR1 reads SNHLY; CDR2 reads FYNNEI. Trimming took off 9 bases at V and 1 base at J, with 21 bases between the two ends.

The J gene is TRBJ1-2, the V gene TRBV12-5; possible D gene TRBD1, 6 bases. This CDR3 has 13 residues. Germline CDR1 reads LGHNT; CDR2 reads FRNRAP. The V end lost 2 bases, the J end lost 8 bases, and 12 bases lay between the germline ends. This CDR3 is CASGLRDKEGYTF. CDR3 sequence (DNA): TGTGCTAGTGGTTTGAGGGACAAGGAAGGCTACACCTTC.

This rearrangement joins TRBV4-1 to TRBJ1-2, with D possibly being TRBD1 (5 bases). The CDR3 loop spans 16 amino acids. Germline values: CDR1 MGHRA, CDR2 YSYEKL. Trimming left V 0 bases short and J 3 bases short, with 14 bases between. The CDR3 DNA reads TGCGCCAGCAGCCAAGACGGCAGGGTATTGGACTATGGCTACACCTTC. This translates into CASSQDGRVLDYGYTF.

This chain links TRBV30 with TRBJ1-6; possibly TRBD1 for D (5 bases). CDR1 and CDR2 from the germline V gene are GTSNPN and SVGIG (reference sequence). There are 16 residues in the CDR3. The V end was cut by 7 bases, the J end by 5 bases, with 21 bases between. In nucleotides, the CDR3 is TGTGCCTTACTGCTAACCAGGGAATGGAATAATTCACCCCTCCACTTT. Protein product: CALLLTREWNNSPLHF. The full variable domain, completed using reference TRBV30 and TRBJ1-6, is SQTIHQWPATLVQPVGSPLSLECTVEGTSNPNLYWYRQAAGRGLQLLFYSVGIGQISSEVPQNLSASRPQDRQFILSSKKLLLSDSGFYLCALLLTREWNNSPLHFGNGTRLTVT.

CDR3 amino acids: CASSPRQGGTLNEKLFF. The DNA for the CDR3 is TGCGCCAGCAGCCCCAGACAGGGGGGAACCCTAAATGAAAAACTGTTTTTT. This chain links TRBV5-1 with TRBJ1-4; 9 nucleotides match TRBD1. The ends lost 4 bases at V and 5 bases at J; junction bases unmatched: 12. Germline V CDR1 and CDR2: SGHRS, YFSETQ. The CDR3 has 17 residues.

The chain has TRBV6-5 and TRBJ2-5, with TRBD1 as a possible D gene (6 bases). The J call may be mistaken, given a closer DNA end match to TRBJ2-7. CDR3 length: 15 residues. In germline, CDR1 is MNHEY, CDR2 SVGAGI. CDR3: CASSYGGRGSYEQYF. CDR3 DNA: TGTGCCAGCAGTTACGGTGGCAGGGGTAGCTACGAGCAGTACTTC.

This clone turned up a few times. V and J are TRBV9 and TRBJ1-3, with 7 bases matching TRBD1. There are 13 residues in the CDR3. Per germline, CDR1 SGDLS and CDR2 YYNGEE. Germline trimming cut 2 bases from V and 7 bases from J; bases unmatched to any gene: 3. CDR3 DNA: TGTGCCAGCAGCGTGACAGGGCGGAACACCATATATTTT. It specifies CASSVTGRNTIYF.

The chain uses TRBV6-5 and TRBJ1-1, with TRBD1 as a possible D gene (6 bases). V was shortened by 6 bases and J by 6 bases, with 11 bases between the two germline ends. The CDR3 is 12 amino acids. Germline CDR1 MNHEY, CDR2 SVGAGI. CDR3 in DNA: TGTGCCAGCAGCAGGGGCACAGCTGAAGCTTTCTTT. This codes for CASSRGTAEAFF.

V is TRBV6-1 and J is TRBJ1-5; 7 nucleotides align to TRBD1. V was pared by 4 bases and J by 3 bases, with 15 bases of the junction left unmatched. Per germline, CDR1 MNHNS and CDR2 SASEGT. CDR3 length: 18 residues. The DNA for the CDR3 is TGTGCCAGCAGTGTGATGATCCGGGACAGAGTAATCAATCAGCCCCAGCATTTT. This encodes CASSVMIRDRVINQPQHF.

This chain uses TRBV4-3 with TRBJ1-1, with no clear D. The germline gives CDR1 LGHNA, CDR2 YSLEER. V gave up 4 bases and J gave up 4 bases, with 16 bases separating them. The CDR3 loop spans 15 amino acids. CDR3: CASSPGAGVGTEAFF. For the CDR3, the DNA is TGCGCCAGCAGCCCGGGAGCAGGTGTGGGCACTGAAGCTTTCTTT.

The CDR3 is CASSLAGRGLSNTEAFF. CDR3 bases: TGTGCCAGCAGTTTAGCAGGGAGGGGCTTGTCGAACACTGAAGCTTTCTTT. V is TRBV28 and J is TRBJ1-1, with D possibly matching TRBD1 (5 bases). Trimming stripped 2 bases from V and 1 base from J, with 17 bases between. Germline CDR1 reads MDHEN; CDR2 reads SYDVKM. This CDR3 comprises 17 residues. The full variable domain, with the rest looked up from reference TRBV28 and TRBJ1-1, is DVKVTQSSRYLVKRTGEKVFLECVQDMDHENMFWYRQDPGLGLRLIYFSYDVKMKEKGDIPEGYSVSREKKERFSLILESASTNQTSMYLCASSLAGRGLSNTEAFFGQGTRLTVV.

This chain uses TRBV5-6 with TRBJ2-7; possible D gene TRBD2, 6 bases. Germline V gene sequence: CDR1 SGHDT, CDR2 YYEEEE. The CDR3 extends over 15 amino acids. V was cut by 0 bases and J by 2 bases, with 12 bases left in between. The CDR3 DNA follows: TGTGCCAGCAGCTTGGGGGGTAGCGGACCCTACGAGCAGTACTTC. It translates to CASSLGGSGPYEQYF. Combining the CDR3 with reference TRBV5-6 and TRBJ2-7 gives the whole variable domain DAGVTQSPTHLIKTRGQQVTLRCSPKSGHDTVSWYQQALGQGPQFIFQYYEEEERQRGNFPDRFSGHQFPNYSSELNVNALLLGDSALYLCASSLGGSGPYEQYFGPGTRLTVT.

The V and J genes are TRBV4-2 and TRBJ1-2, with 9 bases matching TRBD1. Trimming removed 4 bases from V and 8 bases from J; junction bases left unmatched: 5. Germline values: CDR1 LGHNA, CDR2 YNFKEQ. This CDR3 has 13 residues. The CDR3 sequence is CASSRTGGGGYTF. The CDR3 DNA reads TGTGCCAGCAGCCGAACAGGGGGCGGCGGCTACACCTTC.

The chain employs TRBV7-2 and TRBJ2-1, with D maybe TRBD2 (6 bases). Germline lookup yields CDR1 SGHTA and CDR2 FQGNSA. The germline V and J ends were trimmed by 1 base and 2 bases, with 9 bases remaining between them. The length of the CDR3 is 15 residues. The CDR3 DNA follows: TGTGCCAGCAGCTTAGGACTAGAGACCTACAATGAGCAGTTCTTC. It specifies CASSLGLETYNEQFF. The full variable domain, rest sourced from reference TRBV7-2 and TRBJ2-1, is GAGVSQSPSNKVTEKGKDVELRCDPISGHTALYWYRQSLGQGLEFLIYFQGNSAPDKSGLPSDRFSAERTGGSVSTLTIQRTQQEDSAVYLCASSLGLETYNEQFFGPGTRLTVL.

The gene calls are TRBV6-5 and TRBJ2-1, with 12 positions matching TRBD2. Germline CDR1 and CDR2: MNHEY and SVGAGI. With V trimmed by 6 bases and J by 6 bases, 3 bases remained unmatched. The CDR3 has 14 amino acids. CDR3 nucleotides: TGTGCCAGCAGAGGACTAGCGGGGAGCAATGAGCAGTTCTTC. Encoded protein: CASRGLAGSNEQFF.

The gene calls are TRBV6-1 and TRBJ1-1, with 10 nucleotides matching TRBD1. There are 18 residues in the CDR3. V gave up 4 bases and J gave up 2 bases; unmatched junction bases: 13. The germline V gene has CDR1 MNHNS and CDR2 SASEGT. The CDR3 here is CASSVRDRGRWVNTEAFF. As DNA, the CDR3 is TGTGCCAGCAGTGTCCGGGACAGGGGTCGATGGGTCAACACTGAAGCTTTCTTT.